This T cell receptor beta chain stems from a study of cytomegalovirus exposure and HLA in healthy donors. Study-wide points: A missense DCLRE1C variant was associated with V- and J-gene trimming of TCR beta chains in a later analysis, and an independent cohort replicated the association. Among immune exposure information, only CMV serostatus was available. The study dropped some indistinguishable V segments, TRBV6-2 and TRBV6-3 among them. TCR beta sequences numbering 15,000 to 20,000 were associated with HLA alleles at 0.05 false discovery rate in a later analysis.

The PCR made use of 60 Vbeta and 13 Jbeta primers. Profiled with immunoSEQ multiplex PCR; TCRdb holds only in-frame clones, not every one. The profile shows about 170,000 clones, roughly 85% of them singletons. About this clone: Its specificity is unknown.

V lost 1 base and J lost 0, with 9 bases in between. The CDR3 is made up of 15 amino acids. CDR1 is SGHNT, CDR2 YENEEA, per germline. The sequencing sample was made of PBMCs. The rearrangement uses TRBV11-3 and TRBJ1-1; tentatively, D is TRBD1 (6 bases). This sequence was found in a man aged 25-40 years in good health and CMV-seropositive. CDR3 DNA: TGTGCCAGCAGCTTAGGCAGGGGCTTGAACACTGAAGCTTTCTTT. Translating it yields CASSLGRGLNTEAFF.